Presented here are 5 T cell receptor beta chains from one specimen sequenced in a study of glioma-infiltrating T cells after dendritic cell vaccination. TCRdb's copy holds only in-frame clones and misses some; the assay was immunoSEQ multiplex PCR. The data hold roughly 60,000 clones, with about nine tenths observed a single time. As to time point: after dendritic cell vaccination, including at tumor progression/relapse. The sequencing here drew on blood, taken after dendritic cell vaccination. The receptors come from a human donor with glioblastoma.

The rearrangement uses TRBV5-4 and TRBJ2-5, with D possibly being TRBD1 (6 bases). With 0 bases removed from V and 3 bases from J, the gap between germline ends came to 6 bases. Per the germline V gene, CDR1 is SGHNT and CDR2 is YYREEE (reference sequence). The CDR3 has 13 amino acids. The CDR3 nucleotides read TGTGCCAGCAGCTTGGACAGGGAAGAGACCCAGTACTTC. Translation: CASSLDREETQYF.

A note on this clone: Other DNA sequences of this sample code for an identical CDR3. The chain combines TRBV7-3 with TRBJ1-2, with 8 nucleotides matching TRBD1. V trimming: 5 bases; J trimming: 2 bases; junction bases outside the gene matches: 4. The length of the CDR3 is 14 residues. Germline V gene lookup returns CDR1 SGHTA and CDR2 FQGTGA. The CDR3 reads CASSLGQGNYGYTF. The CDR3, as DNA: TGTGCCAGCAGCCTCGGACAGGGCAACTATGGCTACACCTTC.

This chain links TRBV15 with TRBJ2-7; tentatively, D is TRBD1 (6 bases). Trimming took off 3 bases at V and 4 bases at J, with 13 bases between the two ends. The CDR3 is 14 amino acids. Germline V gene data show CDR1 as LNHNV and CDR2 as YYDKDF (reference sequence). For the CDR3, the DNA is TGTGCCACCAGCAGCCGGGACACCTTGTACGAGCAGTACTTC. Its translation is CATSSRDTLYEQYF.

This chain links TRBV9 with TRBJ2-3; TRBD2 aligns across 7 bases. The germline V gene encodes CDR1 SGDLS and CDR2 YYNGEE. The CDR3 length is 17 residues. J lost 1 base, V lost 0 bases, and 8 bases had no gene match. The CDR3 sequence: CASSVGGAGIRTDTQYF. In nucleotides, the CDR3 is TGTGCCAGCAGCGTAGGGGGAGCGGGAATCCGCACAGATACGCAGTATTTT.

This chain joins TRBV28 and TRBJ1-2; TRBD1 matches 9 bases. This CDR3 spans 16 amino acids. Germline CDR1 MDHEN, CDR2 SYDVKM. J gave up 9 bases and V 5 bases, and 16 bases lay outside the gene matches. The CDR3 region is CASSPDRGSLQASYTF. The CDR3 DNA follows: TGTGCCAGCAGTCCGGACAGGGGTTCTCTCCAGGCAAGCTACACCTTC.